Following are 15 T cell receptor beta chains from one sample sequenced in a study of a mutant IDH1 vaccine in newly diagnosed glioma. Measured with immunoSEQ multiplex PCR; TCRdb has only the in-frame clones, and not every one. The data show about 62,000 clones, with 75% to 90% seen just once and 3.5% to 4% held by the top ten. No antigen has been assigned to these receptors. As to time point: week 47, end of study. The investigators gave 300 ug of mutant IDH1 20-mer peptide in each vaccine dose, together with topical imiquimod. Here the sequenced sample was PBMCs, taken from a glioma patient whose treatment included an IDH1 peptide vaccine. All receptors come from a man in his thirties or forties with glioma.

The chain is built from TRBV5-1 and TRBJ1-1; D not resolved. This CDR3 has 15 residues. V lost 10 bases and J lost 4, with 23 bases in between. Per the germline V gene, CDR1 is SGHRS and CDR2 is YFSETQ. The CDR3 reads CAPTARSVEGTEAFF. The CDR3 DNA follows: TGCGCCCCCACAGCACGCTCAGTGGAGGGCACTGAAGCTTTCTTT.

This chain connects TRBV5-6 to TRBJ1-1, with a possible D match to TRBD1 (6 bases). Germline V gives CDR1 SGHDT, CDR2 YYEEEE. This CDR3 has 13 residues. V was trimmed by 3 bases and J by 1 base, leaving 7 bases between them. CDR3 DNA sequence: TGTGCCAGCAGCTCACAGGGGAACACTGAAGCTTTCTTT. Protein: CASSSQGNTEAFF.

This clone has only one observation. The CDR3 region has the DNA TGTGCCAGCAGCCAGGGGGGGAGTTACTACAATGAGCAGTTCTTC. This sequence encodes CASSQGGSYYNEQFF. The chain couples TRBV6-5 to TRBJ2-1, with D perhaps TRBD1 or TRBD2 (7 bases each). The V and J ends lost 6 bases and 3 bases respectively, with 15 bases between them. The CDR3 runs 15 residues. Germline values: CDR1 MNHEY, CDR2 SVGAGI.

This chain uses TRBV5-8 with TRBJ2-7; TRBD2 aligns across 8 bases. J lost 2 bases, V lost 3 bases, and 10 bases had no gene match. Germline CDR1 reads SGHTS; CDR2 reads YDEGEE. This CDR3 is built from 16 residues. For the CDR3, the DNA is TGTGCCAGCAGCTCCCAACTAGCGGCCGAAACCTACGAGCAGTACTTC. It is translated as CASSSQLAAETYEQYF.

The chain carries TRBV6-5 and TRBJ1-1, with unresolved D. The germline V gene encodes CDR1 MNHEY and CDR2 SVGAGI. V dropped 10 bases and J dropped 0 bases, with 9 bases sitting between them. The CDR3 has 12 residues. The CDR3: CATKSMNTEAFF. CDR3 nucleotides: TGTGCCACCAAGTCTATGAACACTGAAGCTTTCTTT.

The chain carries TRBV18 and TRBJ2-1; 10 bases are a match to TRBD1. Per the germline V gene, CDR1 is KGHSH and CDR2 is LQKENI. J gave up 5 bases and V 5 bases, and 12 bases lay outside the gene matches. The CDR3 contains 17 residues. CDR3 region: CASSNLIRDRGDNEQFF. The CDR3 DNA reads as TGTGCCAGCTCAAACCTAATCCGGGACAGGGGCGACAATGAGCAGTTCTTC.

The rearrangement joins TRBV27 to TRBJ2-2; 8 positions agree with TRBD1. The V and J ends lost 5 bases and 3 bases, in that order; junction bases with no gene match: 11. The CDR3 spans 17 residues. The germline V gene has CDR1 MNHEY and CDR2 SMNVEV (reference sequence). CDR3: CASSAFRGRRDTGELFF. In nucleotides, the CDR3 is TGTGCCAGCAGTGCGTTCAGGGGGCGCCGGGACACCGGGGAGCTGTTTTTT.

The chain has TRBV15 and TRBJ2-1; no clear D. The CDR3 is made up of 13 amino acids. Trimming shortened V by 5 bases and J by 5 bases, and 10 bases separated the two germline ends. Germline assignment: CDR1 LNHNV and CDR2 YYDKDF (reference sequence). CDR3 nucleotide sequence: TGTGCCACCAGCTCCCGATCGGACAATGAGCAGTTCTTC. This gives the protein CATSSRSDNEQFF.

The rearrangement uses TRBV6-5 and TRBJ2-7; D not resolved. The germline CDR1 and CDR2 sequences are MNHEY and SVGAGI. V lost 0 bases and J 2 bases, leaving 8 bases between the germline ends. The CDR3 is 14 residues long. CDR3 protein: CASSYSGPPYEQYF. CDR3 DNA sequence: TGTGCCAGCAGTTACTCAGGTCCTCCCTACGAGCAGTACTTC.

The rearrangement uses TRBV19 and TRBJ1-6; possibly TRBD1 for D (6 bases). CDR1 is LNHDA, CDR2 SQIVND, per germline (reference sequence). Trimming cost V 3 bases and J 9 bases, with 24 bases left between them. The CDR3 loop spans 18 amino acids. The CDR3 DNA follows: TGTGCCAGTAGTATTGAAATTCCCGGGGGCGCAAATTTTTCACCCCTCCACTTT. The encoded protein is CASSIEIPGGANFSPLHF.

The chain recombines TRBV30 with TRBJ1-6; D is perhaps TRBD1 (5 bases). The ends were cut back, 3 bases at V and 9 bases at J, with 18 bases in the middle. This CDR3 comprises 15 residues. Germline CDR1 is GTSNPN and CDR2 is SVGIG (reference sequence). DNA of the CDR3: TGTGCCTGGAGGCCCCATGGGCAGGGCATTTCACCCCTCCACTTT. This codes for CAWRPHGQGISPLHF.

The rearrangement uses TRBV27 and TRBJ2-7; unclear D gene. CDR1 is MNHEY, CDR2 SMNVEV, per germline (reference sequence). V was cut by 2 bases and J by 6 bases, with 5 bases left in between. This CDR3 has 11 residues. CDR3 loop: CASSLGVEQYF. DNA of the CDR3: TGTGCCAGCAGTTTAGGGGTCGAGCAGTACTTC.

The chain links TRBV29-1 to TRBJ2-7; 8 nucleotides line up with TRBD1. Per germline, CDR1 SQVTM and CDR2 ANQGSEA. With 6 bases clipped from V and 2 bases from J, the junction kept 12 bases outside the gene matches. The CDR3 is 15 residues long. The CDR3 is CSVKHGQGLAYEQYF. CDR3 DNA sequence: TGCAGCGTCAAACACGGACAGGGTCTCGCCTACGAGCAGTACTTC.

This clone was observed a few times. CDR3 sequence reads: CASTTRPLQEAFF. In DNA form, the CDR3 reads TGTGCCAGCACCACCCGACCCCTACAGGAGGCTTTCTTT. V and J are TRBV6-5 and TRBJ1-1; possible D gene TRBD1, 5 bases. CDR1 and CDR2 (germline): MNHEY, SVGAGI. Trimming removed 7 bases from V and 11 bases from J, with 20 bases in between. This CDR3 has 13 amino acids.

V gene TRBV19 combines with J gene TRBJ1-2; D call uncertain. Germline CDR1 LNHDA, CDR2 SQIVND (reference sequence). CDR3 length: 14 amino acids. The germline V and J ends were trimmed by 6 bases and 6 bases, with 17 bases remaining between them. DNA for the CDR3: TGTGCCAGTAGACCCGTTGACCGCGTTGATGGCTACACCTTC. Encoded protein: CASRPVDRVDGYTF.